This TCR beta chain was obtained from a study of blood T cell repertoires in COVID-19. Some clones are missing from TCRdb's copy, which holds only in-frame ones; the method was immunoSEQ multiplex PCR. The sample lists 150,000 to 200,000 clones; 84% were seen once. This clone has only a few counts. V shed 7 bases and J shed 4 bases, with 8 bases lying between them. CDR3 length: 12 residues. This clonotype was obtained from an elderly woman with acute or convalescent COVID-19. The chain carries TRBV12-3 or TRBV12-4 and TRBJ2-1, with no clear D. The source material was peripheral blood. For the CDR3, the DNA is TGTGCCAGCATGGAGATTTACAATGAGCAGTTCTTC. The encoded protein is CASMEIYNEQFF.